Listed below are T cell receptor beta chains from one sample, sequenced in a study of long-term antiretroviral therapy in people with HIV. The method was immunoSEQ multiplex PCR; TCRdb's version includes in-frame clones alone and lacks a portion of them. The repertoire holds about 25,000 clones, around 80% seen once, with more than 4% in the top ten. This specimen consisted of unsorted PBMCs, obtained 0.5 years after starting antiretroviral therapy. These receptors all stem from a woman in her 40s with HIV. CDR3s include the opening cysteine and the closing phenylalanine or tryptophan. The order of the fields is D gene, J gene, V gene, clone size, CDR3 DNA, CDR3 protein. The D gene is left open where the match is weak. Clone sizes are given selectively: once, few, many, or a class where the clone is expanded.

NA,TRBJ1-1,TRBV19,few,TGTGCCAGTAGTCTACGGACGGGGAACACTGAAGCTTTCTTT,CASSLRTGNTEAFF
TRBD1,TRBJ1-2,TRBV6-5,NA,TGTGCCAGCAGTTACTCTACCGTCTCAGGGGGAGGCGGCTACACCTTC,CASSYSTVSGGGGYTF
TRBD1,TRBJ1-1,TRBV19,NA,TGTGCCACCTCCGGGACAGGGGGGACTGAAGCTTTCTTT,CATSGTGGTEAFF
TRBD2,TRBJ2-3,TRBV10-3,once,TGTGCCATCAACGGCCAGCGGGGGGAAACAGATACGCAGTATTTT,CAINGQRGETDTQYF
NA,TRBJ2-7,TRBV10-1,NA,TGCGCCAGCAGTGAATACTCCGGCGAGCAGTACTTC,CASSEYSGEQYF
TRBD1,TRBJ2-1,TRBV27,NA,TGTGCCAGCAACCCGGACAGGAGCTCCTACAATGAGCAGTTCTTC,CASNPDRSSYNEQFF
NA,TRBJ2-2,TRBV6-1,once,TGTGCCAGCAGTGAATTGCGGGCGGGGCCCACCGGGGAGCTGTTTTTT,CASSELRAGPTGELFF
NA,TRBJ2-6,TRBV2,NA,TGTGCCAGCAGAGGAGGCGGTGGGGCCAACGTCCTGACTTTC,CASRGGGGANVLTF
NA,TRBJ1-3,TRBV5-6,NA,TGTGCCAGCGGCCCACAGGGCTCTGGAAACACCATATATTTT,CASGPQGSGNTIYF
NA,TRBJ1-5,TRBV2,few,TGTGCCAGCAGTGACGGGGGCAATCAGCCCCAGCATTTT,CASSDGGNQPQHF
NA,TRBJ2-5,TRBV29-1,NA,TGCAGCGTTGACAGGGGCGGAGGGAAGACCCAGTACTTC,CSVDRGGGKTQYF
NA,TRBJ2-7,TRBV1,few,TGCACCAGCAGCCAAGGATGGCGGGGGCTCCCCTACGAGCAGTACTTC,CTSSQGWRGLPYEQYF
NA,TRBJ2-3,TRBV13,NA,TGTGCCAGCAGCTTAGTAGATACGCAGTATTTT,CASSLVDTQYF
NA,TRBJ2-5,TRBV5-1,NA,TGCGCCAGCAGCTTGGTAGCGGCACAAGAGACCCAGTACTTC,CASSLVAAQETQYF
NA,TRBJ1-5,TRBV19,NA,TGTGCCAGTAGTGAGCGTAATCAGCCCCAGCATTTT,CASSERNQPQHF
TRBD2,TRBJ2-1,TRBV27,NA,TGTGCCAGCAGTTTAATTTTAGGTGAAGGGGACTACCCTGAGCAGTTCTTC,CASSLILGEGDYPEQFF
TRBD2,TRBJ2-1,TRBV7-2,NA,TGTGCCAGCAGCTCTATAGCGGGGGCCTACAATGAGCAGTTCTTC,CASSSIAGAYNEQFF
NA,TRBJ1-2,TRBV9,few,TGTGCCAGCAGCGTAGTTCCATTCTCGGGCTATGGCTACACCTTC,CASSVVPFSGYGYTF
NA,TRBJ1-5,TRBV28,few,TGTGCCAGCAGCCACATTGGGGGGACTTTCTATAGCAATCAGCCCCAGCATTTT,CASSHIGGTFYSNQPQHF
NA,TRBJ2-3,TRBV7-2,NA,TGTGCCAGCAGCTTAACAGCCCTGAGCACAGATACGCAGTATTTT,CASSLTALSTDTQYF
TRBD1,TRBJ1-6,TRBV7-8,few,TGTGCCAGCAGCCGCGGGACAGGATACTCACCCCTCCACTTT,CASSRGTGYSPLHF
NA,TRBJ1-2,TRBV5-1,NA,TGCGCCAGCAGCTGGGGAGGAGCTAACTATGGCTACACCTTC,CASSWGGANYGYTF
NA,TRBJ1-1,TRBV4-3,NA,TGCGCCAGCAGCCAAGATATCTCGAACACTGAAGCTTTCTTT,CASSQDISNTEAFF
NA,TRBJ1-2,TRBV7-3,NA,TGTGCCAGCAGCCTCGGGGACTCTGGTGGCTACACCTTC,CASSLGDSGGYTF
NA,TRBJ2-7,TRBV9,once,TGTGCCAGCAGCGCCGGTGGGGGCCCCCCCTACGAGCAGTACTTC,CASSAGGGPPYEQYF
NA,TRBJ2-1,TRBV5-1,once,TGCGCCAGCAGCTTGGCCGTGGGGGGGCAAGGTGAGCAGTTCTTC,CASSLAVGGQGEQFF
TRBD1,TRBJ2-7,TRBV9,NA,TGTGCCAGCAGCGTATCACCCGGGACAGGGACCTACGAGCAGTACTTC,CASSVSPGTGTYEQYF
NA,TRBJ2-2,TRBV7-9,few,TGTGCCAGCAGCTTTCCAACCGGGGAGCTGTTTTTT,CASSFPTGELFF
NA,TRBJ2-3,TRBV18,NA,TGTGCCAGCTCACCATTAGATACGCAGTATTTT,CASSPLDTQYF
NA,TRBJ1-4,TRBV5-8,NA,TGTGCCAGCAGCCTTGCGCGGGGCACGGGAACTAATGAAAAACTGTTTTTT,CASSLARGTGTNEKLFF
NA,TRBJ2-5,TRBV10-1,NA,TGCGCCAGCAGTGATAGGTCAGCCCAAGAGACCCAGTACTTC,CASSDRSAQETQYF
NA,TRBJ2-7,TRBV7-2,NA,TGTGCCAGCAGCTTAGGAGGGGGGGGATTCTACGAGCAGTACTTC,CASSLGGGGFYEQYF
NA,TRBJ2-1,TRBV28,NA,TGTGCCAGCAGTCTACCCGGGACAAAGTACAATGAGCAGTTCTTC,CASSLPGTKYNEQFF
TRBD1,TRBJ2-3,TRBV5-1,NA,TGCGCCAGCAGCTTGGGACAGGGTGGAGATACGCAGTATTTT,CASSLGQGGDTQYF
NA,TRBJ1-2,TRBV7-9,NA,TGTGCCAGCAGCCCGGGACTGATCTATGGCTACACCTTC,CASSPGLIYGYTF
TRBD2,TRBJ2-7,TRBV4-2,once,TGTGCCAGCAGCCAAGCGGGGAGGGCGGGCGAGCAGTACTTC,CASSQAGRAGEQYF
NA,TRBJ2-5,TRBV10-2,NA,TGCGCCAGCAGTGATCGTTTAGAGACCCAGTACTTC,CASSDRLETQYF
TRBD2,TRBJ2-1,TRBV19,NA,TGTGCCAGTAGTATGACTAGCGGGGGGGCCAATGAGCAGTTCTTC,CASSMTSGGANEQFF
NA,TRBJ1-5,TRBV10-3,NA,TGTGCCATCAGGGCGGGGGAGAATCAGCCCCAGCATTTT,CAIRAGENQPQHF
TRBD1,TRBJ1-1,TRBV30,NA,TGTGCCTGGAGTCCCCTCGGGACAGTGAACACTGAAGCTTTCTTT,CAWSPLGTVNTEAFF
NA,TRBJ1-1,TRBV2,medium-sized,TGTGCCAGCAGTGGGTCCGGACGGACGAACACTGAAGCTTTCTTT,CASSGSGRTNTEAFF
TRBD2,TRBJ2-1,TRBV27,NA,TGTGCCAGCAGTTACAGCGGGGGTATCAATGAGCAGTTCTTC,CASSYSGGINEQFF
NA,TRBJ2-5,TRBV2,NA,TGTGCCAGCAGCCTCGACTTAGACGTTTTTACAGGGAAACAGACCCAGTACTTC,CASSLDLDVFTGKQTQYF
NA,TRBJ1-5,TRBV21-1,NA,TGTGCCAGCAGCAAAGGTGGGCACTGCAATCAGCCCCAGCATTTT,CASSKGGHCNQPQHF
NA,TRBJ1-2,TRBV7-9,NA,TGTGCCAGCAGGGGACTTGGGGCTGAAAATGGCTACACCTTC,CASRGLGAENGYTF
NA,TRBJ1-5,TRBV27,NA,TGTGCCAGCAGTTTTCCAGGGAGCAATCAGCCCCAGCATTTT,CASSFPGSNQPQHF
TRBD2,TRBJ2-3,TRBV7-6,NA,TGTGCCAGCAGCTTGTCCGGCGGGGGGTCCACAGATACGCAGTATTTT,CASSLSGGGSTDTQYF
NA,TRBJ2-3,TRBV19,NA,TGTGCCAGTAATGAGGGGACCACAGATACGCAGTATTTT,CASNEGTTDTQYF
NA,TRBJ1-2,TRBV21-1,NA,TGTGCCAGCAGCAAAGGAGGGGACAGGGGAAGCGGCTACACCTTC,CASSKGGDRGSGYTF
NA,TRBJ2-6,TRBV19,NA,TGTGCCAGCAAAACCAGGAGCACAGGGAACTCTGGGGCCAACGTCCTGACTTTC,CASKTRSTGNSGANVLTF
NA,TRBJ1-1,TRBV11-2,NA,TGTGCCAGCAGCTTATATGCAGGGGTTCTTGAAGCTTTCTTT,CASSLYAGVLEAFF
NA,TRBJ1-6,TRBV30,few,TGTGCCTGGAGTGAAACAGGGAATTCACCCCTCCACTTT,CAWSETGNSPLHF
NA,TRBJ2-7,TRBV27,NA,TGTGCCAGCAGTGATACGGCTTTCGGGGGTAGCTCCTACGAGCAGTACTTC,CASSDTAFGGSSYEQYF
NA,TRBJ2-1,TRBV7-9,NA,TGTGCCAGCAGCGAAAATGGCCGAAAAACCCGGGGGAATGAGCAGTTCTTC,CASSENGRKTRGNEQFF